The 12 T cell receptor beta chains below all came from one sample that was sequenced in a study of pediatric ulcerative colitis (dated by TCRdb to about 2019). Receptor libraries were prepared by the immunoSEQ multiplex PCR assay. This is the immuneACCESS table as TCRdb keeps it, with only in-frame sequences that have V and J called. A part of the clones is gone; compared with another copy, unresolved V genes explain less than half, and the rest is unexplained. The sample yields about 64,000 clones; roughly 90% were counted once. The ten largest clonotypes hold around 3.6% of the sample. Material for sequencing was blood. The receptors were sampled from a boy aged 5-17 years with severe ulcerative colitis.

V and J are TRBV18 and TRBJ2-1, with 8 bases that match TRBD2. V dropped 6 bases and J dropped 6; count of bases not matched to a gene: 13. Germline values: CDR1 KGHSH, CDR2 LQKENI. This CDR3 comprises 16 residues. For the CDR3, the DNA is TGTGCCAGCTCGCCCGGTACGGGACTAGGTGTCAATGAGCAGTTCTTC. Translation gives CASSPGTGLGVNEQFF.

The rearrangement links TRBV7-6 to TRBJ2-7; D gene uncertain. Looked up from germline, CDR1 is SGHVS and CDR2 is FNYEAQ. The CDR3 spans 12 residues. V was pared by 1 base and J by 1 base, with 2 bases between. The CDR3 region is CASSLGSYEQYF. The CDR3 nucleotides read TGTGCCAGCAGCTTAGGGTCCTACGAGCAGTACTTC.

CDR3 in DNA: TGTGCCAGCAGCACCACGGACCGTAGTTTTCCCTACGAGCAGTACTTC. Protein sequence: CASSTTDRSFPYEQYF. The chain links TRBV13 to TRBJ2-7; D is ambiguous. The length of the CDR3 is 16 residues. Trimming left V 5 bases short and J 2 bases short, with 19 bases between. Germline values: CDR1 PRHDT, CDR2 FYEKMQ (reference sequence). The variable domain in full, with the rest retrieved from reference TRBV13 and TRBJ2-7, is AAGVIQSPRHLIKEKRETATLKCYPIPRHDTVYWYQQGPGQDPQFLISFYEKMQSDKGSIPDRFSAQQFSDYHSELNMSSLELGDSALYFCASSTTDRSFPYEQYFGPGTRLTVT.

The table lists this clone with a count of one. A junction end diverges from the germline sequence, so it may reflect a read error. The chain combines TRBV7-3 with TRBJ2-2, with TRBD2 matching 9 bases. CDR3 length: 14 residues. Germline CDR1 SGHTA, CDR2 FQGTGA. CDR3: CASSLGTSTGKLFF. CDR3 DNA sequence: TGTGCCAGCAGCTTAGGGACTAGCACCGGGAAGCTGTTTTTT.

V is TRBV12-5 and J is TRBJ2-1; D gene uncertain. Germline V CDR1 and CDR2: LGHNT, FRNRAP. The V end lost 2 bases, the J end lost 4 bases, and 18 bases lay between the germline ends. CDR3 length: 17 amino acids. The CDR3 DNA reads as TGTGCTAGTGGTTTGATGTCTTCTGGGGTACCTTACAATGAGCAGTTCTTC. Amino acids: CASGLMSSGVPYNEQFF.

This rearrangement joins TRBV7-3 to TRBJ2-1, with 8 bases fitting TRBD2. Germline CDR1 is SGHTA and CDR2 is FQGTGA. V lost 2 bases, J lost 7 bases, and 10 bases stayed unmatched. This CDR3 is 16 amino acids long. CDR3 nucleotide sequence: TGTGCCAGCAGCTTATCGGTTAGCGGGATAGGGAATGAGCAGTTCTTC. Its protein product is CASSLSVSGIGNEQFF.

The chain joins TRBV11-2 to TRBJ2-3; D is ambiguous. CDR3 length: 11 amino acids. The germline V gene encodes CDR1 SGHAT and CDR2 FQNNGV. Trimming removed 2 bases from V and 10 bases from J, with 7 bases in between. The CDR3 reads CASSLSLAQYF. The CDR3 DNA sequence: TGTGCCAGCAGCTTATCATTGGCGCAGTATTTT. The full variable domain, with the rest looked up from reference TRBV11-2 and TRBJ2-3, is EAGVAQSPRYKIIEKRQSVAFWCNPISGHATLYWYQQILGQGPKLLIQFQNNGVVDDSQLPKDRFSAERLKGVDSTLKIQPAKLEDSAVYLCASSLSLAQYFGPGTRLTVL.

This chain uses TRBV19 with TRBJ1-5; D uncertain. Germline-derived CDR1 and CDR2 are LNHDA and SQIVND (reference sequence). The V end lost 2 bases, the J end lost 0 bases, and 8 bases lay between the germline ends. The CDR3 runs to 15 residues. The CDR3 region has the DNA TGTGCCAGTAGTATACAGCCTTATAGCAATCAGCCCCAGCATTTT. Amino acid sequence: CASSIQPYSNQPQHF.

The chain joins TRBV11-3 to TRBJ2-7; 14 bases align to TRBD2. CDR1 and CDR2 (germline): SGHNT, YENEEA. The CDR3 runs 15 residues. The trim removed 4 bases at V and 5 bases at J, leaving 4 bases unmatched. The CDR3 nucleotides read TGTGCCAGCAGCTCACGACTAGCGGGAGGGGACGAGCAGTACTTC. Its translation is CASSSRLAGGDEQYF.

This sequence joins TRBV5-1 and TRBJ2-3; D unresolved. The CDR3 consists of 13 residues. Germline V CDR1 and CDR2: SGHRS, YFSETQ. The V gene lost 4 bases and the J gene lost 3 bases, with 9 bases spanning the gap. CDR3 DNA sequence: TGCGCCAGCAGCCCCCTTGGAACAGATACGCAGTATTTT. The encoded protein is CASSPLGTDTQYF.

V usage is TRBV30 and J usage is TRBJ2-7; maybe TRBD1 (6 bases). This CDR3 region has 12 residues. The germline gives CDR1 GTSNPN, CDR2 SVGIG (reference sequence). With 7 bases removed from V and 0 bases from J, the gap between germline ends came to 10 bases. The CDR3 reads CASGQSSYEQYF. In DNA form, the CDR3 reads TGTGCCTCCGGACAGTCCTCCTACGAGCAGTACTTC. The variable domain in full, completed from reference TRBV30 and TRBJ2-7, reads SQTIHQWPATLVQPVGSPLSLECTVEGTSNPNLYWYRQAAGRGLQLLFYSVGIGQISSEVPQNLSASRPQDRQFILSSKKLLLSDSGFYLCASGQSSYEQYFGPGTRLTVT.

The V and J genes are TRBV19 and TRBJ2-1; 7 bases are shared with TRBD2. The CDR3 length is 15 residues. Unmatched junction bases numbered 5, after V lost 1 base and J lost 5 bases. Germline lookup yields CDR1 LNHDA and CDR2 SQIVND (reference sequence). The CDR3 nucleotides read TGTGCCAGTAGTATAGTGGCTAGCGGTCACAATGAGCAGTTCTTC. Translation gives CASSIVASGHNEQFF.